The clone carrying this T cell receptor beta chain appeared once. Antigen unknown. The record originates from a study of T cell responses to AZD1222 COVID-19 vaccine. The CDR3 totals 13 residues. General study results and limits: Recipients of AZD1222 seropositive at baseline numbered only 5 or 6. Close to half of all spike-specific TCRs reportedly target regions of the variants that are unmutated. Donors were largely white British and mainly female; clonal diversity was possibly underestimated.

The protocol was immunoSEQ multiplex PCR, while the TCRdb copy is restricted to in-frame clones and leaves out a portion. The table lists 150,000 or so clones, around 89% of them singletons. The rearrangement links TRBV21-1 to TRBJ1-2. TRBV21-1 is a listed pseudogene. The clonotype comes from an adult in good health. Sequencing used peripheral blood, obtained on day 0 of AZD1222 vaccination. CDR3: CASSKQSDLGYTF. The CDR3 nucleotides are TGTGCCAGCAGCAAACAATCCGACCTCGGCTACACCTTC.